These T cell receptor beta chains were read from a single sample in a study of control samples from healthy donors and cancer patients. Libraries were prepared by immunoSEQ multiplex PCR; TCRdb keeps only in-frame clonotypes and omits some of them. The data contain roughly 120,000 clones, roughly 91% of them singletons. Material: PBMCs. The receptors here all came from a man aged 50 to 59 with head and neck cancer. The CDR3 runs from the conserved cysteine through the conserved F or W. D genes are given only for firm matches. Clone size is shown for a subset of rows, as once, few, many or a class of expanded clone.

TRBJ2-3	TRBV6-4	13	NA	NA	TGTGCCACCGCACAAGGGGTCGCAGATACGCAGTATTTT	CATAQGVADTQYF
TRBJ2-7	TRBV2	13	NA	NA	TGTGCCAGCAGTGGCGACTTTCCCTACGAGCAGTACTTC	CASSGDFPYEQYF
TRBJ2-3	TRBV7-2	15	NA	NA	TGTGCCAGCAGCTTCCCCACAGGCCCCTACGATACGCAGTATTTT	CASSFPTGPYDTQYF
TRBJ2-1	TRBV7-9	13	TRBD1	NA	TGTGCCAGCAGCCGGGACAGCTACAATGAGCAGTTCTTC	CASSRDSYNEQFF
TRBJ2-5	TRBV7-2	16	TRBD2	once	TGTGCCAGCAGCTGGCTGGGACTAGCGGGGGGTGAGACCCAGTACTTC	CASSWLGLAGGETQYF
TRBJ1-6	TRBV5-1	12	NA	NA	TGCGCCAGCAGCTCCGGTGATTCACCCCTCCACTTT	CASSSGDSPLHF
TRBJ1-4	TRBV6-2/TRBV6-3	15	NA	NA	TGTGCCAGCAGTTACGTAGCCCTATCTAATGAAAAACTGTTTTTT	CASSYVALSNEKLFF
TRBJ2-5	TRBV7-8	15	TRBD2	once	TGTGCCAGCAGCTTAGGAGTCGTGGGAGGGGAGACCCAGTACTTC	CASSLGVVGGETQYF
TRBJ1-2	TRBV18	13	NA	NA	TGTGCCAGCTCACGGTACGGGGACTATGGCTACACCTTC	CASSRYGDYGYTF
TRBJ1-1	TRBV13	13	NA	NA	TGTGCCAGCAGCACTAGGAGGGGAGCTGAAGCTTTCTTT	CASSTRRGAEAFF
TRBJ2-1	TRBV6-4	15	TRBD2	NA	TGTGCCAGCAGTGACGGGGCGGGAGATTACAATGAGCAGTTCTTC	CASSDGAGDYNEQFF
TRBJ2-6	TRBV18	17	NA	once	TGTGCCAGCTCACCACGGAAAGGAGGATATGGGGCCAACGTCCTGACTTTC	CASSPRKGGYGANVLTF
TRBJ1-2	TRBV3-1/TRBV3-2	13	NA	NA	TGTGCCAGCAGCCAAGTTAGAAAGGGAGGCTACACCTTC	CASSQVRKGGYTF
TRBJ2-1	TRBV4-1	16	TRBD1	NA	TGCGCCAGCAGCCAGGGAACAGGGGGTTACAACAATGAGCAGTTCTTC	CASSQGTGGYNNEQFF
TRBJ1-5	TRBV30	13	TRBD1	once	TGTGCCTGGAGTGTACAGGGGGACCAGCCCCAGCATTTT	CAWSVQGDQPQHF
TRBJ2-5	TRBV5-1	14	TRBD2	NA	TGCGCCAGCAGCTTGGGCGGGGGGACGGAGACCCAGTACTTC	CASSLGGGTETQYF
TRBJ1-2	TRBV14	13	NA	NA	TGTGCCAGCAGCCAAGACAGGGGTTATGGCTACACCTTC	CASSQDRGYGYTF
TRBJ1-5	TRBV19	14	NA	once	TGTGCCAGTAGTCCAGAGTTTAGCAATCAGCCCCAGCATTTT	CASSPEFSNQPQHF
TRBJ1-2	TRBV3-1/TRBV3-2	14	TRBD1	NA	TGTGCCAGCAGCCGCGGACAGGGGACCTATGGCTACACCTTC	CASSRGQGTYGYTF
TRBJ2-7	TRBV25-1	14	TRBD1	NA	TGTGCCAGCAGTAGATCAACAGGGGGAGGCGAGCAGTACTTC	CASSRSTGGGEQYF
TRBJ1-1	TRBV18	16	NA	NA	TGTGCCAGCTCGCGGACAGTCGCAAGCATGAACACTGAAGCTTTCTTT	CASSRTVASMNTEAFF
TRBJ1-4	TRBV7-9	14	NA	NA	TGTGCCAGCAGGGCAGGGCATGCTAATGAAAAACTGTTTTTT	CASRAGHANEKLFF
TRBJ1-1	TRBV28	11	NA	NA	TGTGCCAGTTATCTGAACACTGAAGCTTTCTTT	CASYLNTEAFF
TRBJ1-1	TRBV18	15	NA	NA	TGTGCCAGCTCACCGGGCAGGGAGCGGTACACTGAAGCTTTCTTT	CASSPGRERYTEAFF
TRBJ2-2	TRBV19	14	NA	NA	TGTGCCAGTAGTAGACTAGAGGGGACCGGGGAGCTGTTTTTT	CASSRLEGTGELFF
TRBJ2-1	TRBV4-3	13	NA	NA	TGCGCCAGCAGCCTTCCCTCGGGACGCGAGCAGTTCTTC	CASSLPSGREQFF
TRBJ2-2	TRBV6-5	15	NA	NA	TGTGCCAGCAGTTACACCCCCACAGGGCCCGGGGAGCTGTTTTTT	CASSYTPTGPGELFF
TRBJ2-7	TRBV12-5	16	NA	NA	TGTGCTAGTGGTTTGGTACTTGGAAGGGGTAGCCACGAGCAGTACTTC	CASGLVLGRGSHEQYF
TRBJ2-5	TRBV14	11	NA	NA	TGTGCCAGCAGCCAATACGAGACCCAGTACTTC	CASSQYETQYF
TRBJ1-1	TRBV28	13	NA	NA	TGTGCCAGCAGTCCCCGAGGGTACACTGAAGCTTTCTTT	CASSPRGYTEAFF
TRBJ2-7	TRBV29-1	12	TRBD2	NA	TGCAGCGCCGTTGTGGGGGGGGTGCAGCAGTACTTC	CSAVVGGVQQYF
TRBJ1-2	TRBV6-6	16	NA	NA	TGTGCCAGCAGGCGAGACGGAGCCGCTCCCTACTATGGCTACACCTTC	CASRRDGAAPYYGYTF
TRBJ1-2	TRBV5-1	15	NA	NA	TGCGCCAGCAGCTCCGCTCAGGAACTCGGCTATGGCTACACCTTC	CASSSAQELGYGYTF
TRBJ2-2	TRBV7-6	15	NA	NA	TGTGCCAGCAGCGCCACGGGTGGGGGCACCGGGGAGCTGTTTTTT	CASSATGGGTGELFF
TRBJ2-3	TRBV18	12	NA	few	TGTGCCAGCTCACCCAACACAGATACGCAGTATTTT	CASSPNTDTQYF
TRBJ2-3	TRBV7-9	17	TRBD2	once	TGTGCCAGCAGCTTTAGCGGGGGGGCCTTCCACTCAGATACGCAGTATTTT	CASSFSGGAFHSDTQYF
TRBJ2-7	TRBV5-4	14	NA	NA	TGTGCCAGCAGCTTGGGATCGGGGGTCTACGAGCAGTACTTC	CASSLGSGVYEQYF
TRBJ1-2	TRBV3-1/TRBV3-2	13	NA	NA	TGTGCCAGCAGCCAAGGGCAGACCTATGGCTACACCTTC	CASSQGQTYGYTF
TRBJ1-1	TRBV10-3	14	TRBD1	NA	TGTGCCATCAGTGAGAGGACAGGGATGGCTGAAGCTTTCTTT	CAISERTGMAEAFF
TRBJ1-3	TRBV30	13	NA	many	TGTGCCTGGAACGGACAGTACGGAAACACCATATATTTT	CAWNGQYGNTIYF
TRBJ1-2	TRBV5-4	13	TRBD1	NA	TGTGCCAGCAGCTTGGACAGGGGTCGAACCTACACCTTC	CASSLDRGRTYTF
TRBJ2-5	TRBV7-3	14	NA	NA	TGTGCCAGCAGTTTAGAGGGGGGATACGGGACCCAGTACTTC	CASSLEGGYGTQYF
TRBJ2-1	TRBV6-5	13	NA	NA	TGTGCCAGCAGTCGGGACCGACAAGATGAGCAGTTCTTC	CASSRDRQDEQFF
TRBJ1-1	TRBV10-1	13	NA	NA	TGCGCCAGCCCCCGCAGGGCGGTCACTGAAGCTTTCTTT	CASPRRAVTEAFF
TRBJ1-5	TRBV4-1	15	NA	NA	TGCGCCAGCAGCCAAGCAGGGAATCCAAATCAGCCCCAGCATTTT	CASSQAGNPNQPQHF
TRBJ2-7	TRBV19	14	TRBD2	NA	TGTGCCAGTAGTATTAGCGGGGCTTACTACGAGCAGTACTTC	CASSISGAYYEQYF
TRBJ1-1	TRBV6-4	13	NA	NA	TGTGCCAGCAGTGTCATAGCAAACACTGAAGCTTTCTTT	CASSVIANTEAFF
TRBJ2-1	TRBV27	16	TRBD1	NA	TGTGCCAGCACCCCCGCCCTGGGACAGGGAGTAAATGAGCAGTTCTTC	CASTPALGQGVNEQFF
TRBJ2-7	TRBV29-1	13	TRBD1	NA	TGCAGCGTCGACGGACAGGGCTTCTACGAGCAGTACTTC	CSVDGQGFYEQYF
TRBJ1-1	TRBV5-1	11	NA	NA	TGCGCCAGCAGCGCTGACACTGAAGCTTTCTTT	CASSADTEAFF
TRBJ2-3	TRBV16	16	TRBD2	NA	TGTGCCAGCAGCCGTCAACCCACTAGCGACACAGATACGCAGTATTTT	CASSRQPTSDTDTQYF
TRBJ1-1	TRBV30	13	NA	NA	TGTGCCTGGTGGACAGCCTTGAACACTGAAGCTTTCTTT	CAWWTALNTEAFF